The table lists the clone carrying this T cell receptor beta chain with a count of one. The data are from a study of PD-L1 blockade in urothelial cancer. About the research overall: Reported median T cell count for blood samples was around 150,000.

Some clones are missing from TCRdb's copy, which holds only in-frame ones; the method was immunoSEQ multiplex PCR. The sample lists around 60,000 clones, about four fifths occurring once. Time point specified: pretreatment peripheral blood. The specimen comprised PBMCs, sampled around atezolizumab (anti-PD-L1) treatment. The receptor comes from a man between 65 and 80 years old with urothelial cancer.

The CDR3 is CASSMGPANQPQHF. Written as DNA, the CDR3 is TGTGCCAGTAGTATGGGGCCAGCCAATCAGCCCCAGCATTTT. The chain links TRBV19 to TRBJ1-5, with a possible D match to TRBD1 (5 bases). V lost 3 bases and J 3 bases, leaving 9 bases between the germline ends. Germline loops: CDR1 LNHDA, CDR2 SQIVND (reference sequence). The CDR3 runs 14 residues. Full variable domain (outside the CDR3, taken from reference TRBV19 and TRBJ1-5): DGGITQSPKYLFRKEGQNVTLSCEQNLNHDAMYWYRQDPGQGLRLIYYSQIVNDFQKGDIAEGYSVSREKKESFPLTVTSAQKNPTAFYLCASSMGPANQPQHFGDGTRLSIL.